This entry concerns a single T cell receptor beta chain. Trimming cost V 6 bases and J 1 base; bases outside gene matches: 3. In germline, CDR1 is LNHDA, CDR2 SQIVND (reference sequence). The CDR3 length is 14 residues. The record originates from a study of blood T cell repertoires in COVID-19. Study-wide context: The cDNA or gDNA used as material had been derived from T cells, B-cell-depleted T cells, or PBMCs.

How the authors handled the data: By means of reference gene primer amplification, nucleated cell counts were estimated. Generated by immunoSEQ multiplex PCR, the TCRdb table keeps only in-frame clones and is missing some. Clonal size and the V and J genes are those of that table, whereas D and trimming came from the DNA. The table records approximately 200,000 clones, about 85% of them present only once. Participants reported their clinical history, and cohort assignment relied on those reports. The chain links TRBV19 to TRBJ2-3, with 8 nucleotides matching TRBD1. Sequencing was carried out using PBMCs or T cells enriched from blood (not recorded which). The receptor's source is a middle-aged man who had recovered from COVID-19. Written as DNA, the CDR3 is TGTGCCAGTAGGACGGGACAGGGCACAGATACGCAGTATTTT. Protein sequence: CASRTGQGTDTQYF. The complete variable domain, with remaining parts taken from reference TRBV19 and TRBJ2-3, reads DGGITQSPKYLFRKEGQNVTLSCEQNLNHDAMYWYRQDPGQGLRLIYYSQIVNDFQKGDIAEGYSVSREKKESFPLTVTSAQKNPTAFYLCASRTGQGTDTQYFGPGTRLTVL.